This T cell receptor beta chain stems from a study of blood T cell repertoires in COVID-19. Across about two dozen US areas, participants ranged in age from about 18 to 90 years. The assay was immunoSEQ multiplex PCR, and TCRdb's table has in-frame clones only and misses some. The sample shows fewer than 350,000 clones, approximately 91% of them seen only once. The sequenced material came from PBMCs or T cells enriched from blood (not recorded which). The TCR originated in a woman in her 40s with acute COVID-19.

CDR3 nucleotides: TGCGCCAGCAGCCAAGAATTAGCTCGGCTAGCCAAAAACATTCAGTACTTC. It codes for CASSQELARLAKNIQYF. V gene TRBV4-3 combines with J gene TRBJ2-4, with D unresolved. Trimming shortened V by 0 bases and J by 0 bases, and 12 bases separated the two germline ends. CDR3 length: 17 amino acids. Germline values: CDR1 LGHNA, CDR2 YSLEER.